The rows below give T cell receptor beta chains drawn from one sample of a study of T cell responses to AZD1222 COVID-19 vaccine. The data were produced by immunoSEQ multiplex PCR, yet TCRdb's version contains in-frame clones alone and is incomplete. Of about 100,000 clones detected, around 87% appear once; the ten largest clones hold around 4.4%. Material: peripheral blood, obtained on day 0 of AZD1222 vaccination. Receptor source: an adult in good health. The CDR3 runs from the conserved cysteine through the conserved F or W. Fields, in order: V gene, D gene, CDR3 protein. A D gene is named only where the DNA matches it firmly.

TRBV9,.,CASSDPQGAEQYF
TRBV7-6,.,CASSLFEPSSYNEQFF
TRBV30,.,CAWSTETGRSNQPQHF
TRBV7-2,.,CASSFTLQETQYF
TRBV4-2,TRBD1,CASSRGQGANYEQYF
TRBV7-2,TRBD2,CASSRDGGAYEQYF
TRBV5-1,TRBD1,CASSLSTGQALNTEAFF
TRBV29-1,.,CSVVPEVSYVYTF
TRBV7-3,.,CASSSTSWETQYF
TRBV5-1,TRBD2,CASRLAGNRQNNEQFF
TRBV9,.,CASSVARARVRDGYTF
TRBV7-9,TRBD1,CASRRQGASMADTQYF
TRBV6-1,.,CASSEAEGWGYTF
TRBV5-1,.,CASSPGVSVNYGYTF
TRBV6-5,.,CASSYYEQYF
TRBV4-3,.,CASSRGASGNTIYF
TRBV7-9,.,CASSLEHRRYYEQYF
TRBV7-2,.,CASSLGPREKLFF
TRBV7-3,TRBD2,CASSLNSGGNTDTQYF
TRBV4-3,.,CASSGYNTGELFF
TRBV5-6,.,CASSSPGHDVGGVNTEAFF
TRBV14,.,CASSLKWRGLGDEQFF
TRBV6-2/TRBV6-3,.,CASSYSGRNYGYTF
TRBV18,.,CASSPQDIQETQYF
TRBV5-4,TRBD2,CASSRGGPQETQYF
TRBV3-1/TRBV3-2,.,CASSQELQVYEQYF
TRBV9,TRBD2,CASSVVGVGLAGRKETQYF
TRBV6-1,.,CASSEALPLGGRNYGYTF
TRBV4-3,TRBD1,CASSQEFGTGSDIQYF
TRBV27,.,CASSFQGQITEAFF
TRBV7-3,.,CASSFGAGLQDTQYF
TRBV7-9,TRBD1,CASTQGARTEAFF
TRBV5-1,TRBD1,CASSLGQGGTEAFF
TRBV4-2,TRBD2,CASSQETGTSGTYNEQFF
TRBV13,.,CASSPGHGTSIRNTIYF
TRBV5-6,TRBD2,CASSPSGGRTDTQYF
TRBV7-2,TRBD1,CASSLRTGGSSPLHF
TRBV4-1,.,CASSQSQSSYNEQFF
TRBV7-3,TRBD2,CASSLKVGLATINEQFF
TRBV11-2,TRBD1,CASSLVQGALNLNTEAFF
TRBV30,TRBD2,CAWSYGGAYEQYF
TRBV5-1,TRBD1,CASRVGQGEINTIYF
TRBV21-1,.,CASSKARGVAGDNEQFF
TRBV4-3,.,CASSQEGGGGANVLTF
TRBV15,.,CATSREGVDEQFF
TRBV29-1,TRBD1,CSVRDRYNSPLHF
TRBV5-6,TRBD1,CASSSGTAGELFF
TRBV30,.,CAWIKYGGTGANVLTF
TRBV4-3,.,CASSQERGGTGELFF
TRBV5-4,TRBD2,CASSKGTSDEQYF
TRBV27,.,CASSLFVFDTQYF
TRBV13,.,CASSLNRNTEAFF
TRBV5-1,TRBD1,CASSLEGQSRWGYTF
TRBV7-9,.,CASSLAVTAYNEQFF
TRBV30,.,CAWRLGTANTEAFF